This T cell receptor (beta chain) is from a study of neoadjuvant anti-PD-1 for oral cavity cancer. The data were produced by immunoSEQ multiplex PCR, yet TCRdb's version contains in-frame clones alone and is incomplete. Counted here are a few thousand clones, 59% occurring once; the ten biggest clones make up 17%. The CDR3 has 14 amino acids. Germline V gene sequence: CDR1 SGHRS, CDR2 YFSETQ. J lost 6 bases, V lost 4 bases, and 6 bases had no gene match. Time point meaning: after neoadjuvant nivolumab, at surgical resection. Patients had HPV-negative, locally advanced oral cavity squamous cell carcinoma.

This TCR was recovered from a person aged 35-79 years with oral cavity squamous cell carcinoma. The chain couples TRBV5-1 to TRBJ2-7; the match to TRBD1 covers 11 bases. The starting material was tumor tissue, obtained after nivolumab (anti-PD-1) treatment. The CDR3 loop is CASSLGQGAVEQYF. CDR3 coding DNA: TGCGCCAGCAGCCTAGGACAGGGGGCAGTCGAGCAGTACTTC.